One sample yielded the 8 T cell receptor beta chains listed below, sequenced in a study of T cells in Graves' hyperthyroidism and ophthalmopathy. TCR beta CDR3 regions were amplified from RNA. A first-round RT-PCR of the TCR CDR3 used the HTBI primer set. Each CDR3 protein is one row after TCRdb ran MiXCR on the multiplex PCR reads. This sample yields about 370,000 distinct CDR3 sequences, of which nearly 15% are seen a single time; roughly 19% belongs to the top ten. Material: blood. The source is a woman aged 55-75 years with Graves' ophthalmopathy.

The chain has TRBV12-5 and TRBJ2-2; D uncertain. The CDR3 consists of 16 residues. V shed 6 bases and J shed 1 base, with 15 bases lying between them. Germline loops: CDR1 LGHNT, CDR2 FRNRAP. CDR3 protein: CASGTFETLNTGELFF. CDR3 in DNA: TGTGCTAGTGGAACATTCGAGACTTTGAACACCGGGGAGCTGTTTTTT.

The chain recombines TRBV28 with TRBJ2-1; TRBD2 aligns across 7 bases. The CDR3 spans 13 residues. V shed 6 bases, J shed 7 bases, and the junction held 6 bases outside the gene matches. The germline gives CDR1 MDHEN, CDR2 SYDVKM. The CDR3 DNA reads as TGTGCCAGCAGGGACCCCGGGAGGAATGAGCAGTTCTTC. It specifies CASRDPGRNEQFF. The whole variable domain, filled in from reference TRBV28 and TRBJ2-1, reads DVKVTQSSRYLVKRTGEKVFLECVQDMDHENMFWYRQDPGLGLRLIYFSYDVKMKEKGDIPEGYSVSREKKERFSLILESASTNQTSMYLCASRDPGRNEQFFGPGTRLTVL.

This clonotype has ten or more counts. The V call is TRBV6-1, the J call TRBJ2-1; TRBD2 matches 10 bases. The V segment lost 5 bases and the J segment 6 bases; nucleotides outside the gene matches: 10. The CDR3 spans 16 residues. CDR1 and CDR2 (germline): MNHNS, SASEGT. The chain's CDR3 is CASSRPGLAYGNEQFF. The DNA of the CDR3 is TGTGCCAGCAGTCGCCCGGGACTAGCGTATGGCAATGAGCAGTTCTTC.

The chain joins TRBV12-5 to TRBJ1-3; D not certain. Germline V gene sequence: CDR1 LGHNT, CDR2 FRNRAP. With 1 base removed from V and 4 bases from J, the gap between germline ends came to 11 bases. This CDR3 is built from 15 residues. The CDR3 DNA reads TGTGCTAGTGGTTTGGGGAAAGGGTTCGGAAACACCATATATTTT. Protein sequence: CASGLGKGFGNTIYF.

This clonotype was seen many times. The J gene is TRBJ2-1, the V gene TRBV12-3 or TRBV12-4, with 10 bases fitting TRBD2. Trimming removed 7 bases from V and 2 bases from J; junction bases left unmatched: 8. This CDR3 contains 16 residues. The CDR3 protein is CASIRQGTSAYNEQFF. In DNA, the CDR3 is TGTGCCAGCATACGACAGGGGACTAGCGCCTACAATGAGCAGTTCTTC.

In its sample, this clonotype was seen a few times. The chain uses TRBV7-3 and TRBJ2-7; 7 bases agree with TRBD1. Germline loops: CDR1 SGHTA, CDR2 FQGTGA. The CDR3 consists of 14 residues. V shed 5 bases and J 4 bases; nucleotides not matched to a gene: 8. The CDR3 bases are TGTGCCAGCAGCCCCACGGACAGGACTTACGAGCAGTACTTC. Encoded protein: CASSPTDRTYEQYF. Using reference TRBV7-3 and TRBJ2-7 for the parts outside the CDR3, the full variable domain is GAGVSQTPSNKVTEKGKYVELRCDPISGHTALYWYRQSLGQGPEFLIYFQGTGAADDSGLPNDRFFAVRPEGSVSTLKIQRTERGDSAVYLCASSPTDRTYEQYFGPGTRLTVT.

The sample holds many counts of this clonotype. The V gene is TRBV7-2, the J gene TRBJ2-7, with 11 bases matching TRBD2. Germline CDR1 is SGHTA and CDR2 is FQGNSA. Trimming removed 5 bases from V and 3 bases from J; junction bases left unmatched: 6. This CDR3 contains 15 residues. The DNA of the CDR3 is TGTGCCAGCAGCGAAACTAGCGGGAGCGTCTACGAGCAGTACTTC. It translates to CASSETSGSVYEQYF. Using reference TRBV7-2 and TRBJ2-7 for the parts outside the CDR3, the full variable domain is GAGVSQSPSNKVTEKGKDVELRCDPISGHTALYWYRQSLGQGLEFLIYFQGNSAPDKSGLPSDRFSAERTGGSVSTLTIQRTQQEDSAVYLCASSETSGSVYEQYFGPGTRLTVT.

In its sample, this clonotype was seen many times. The rearrangement links TRBV28 to TRBJ2-3; 12 bases match TRBD2. The trim removed 5 bases at V and 3 bases at J, leaving 6 bases unmatched. CDR3 length: 16 amino acids. Germline CDR1 reads MDHEN; CDR2 reads SYDVKM. CDR3 protein: CASSRPSGRGTDTQYF. CDR3 nucleotides: TGTGCCAGCAGTCGGCCTAGCGGGAGGGGTACAGATACGCAGTATTTT.